This T cell receptor (beta chain) was retrieved from a study of blood T cell repertoires in COVID-19. Across the whole study: COVID-19 samples collected from the United States, Italy and Spain covered acute and convalescent phases. Sample material is recorded as cDNA or gDNA derived from T cells, B-cell-depleted T cells, or PBMCs.

Germline V gives CDR1 LGHDT, CDR2 YNNKEL (reference sequence). The V gene lost 4 bases and the J gene lost 6 bases, with 12 bases spanning the gap. CDR3 size: 14 residues. In the authors' workflow: Reference gene primer amplification gave estimated nucleated cell counts. Profiling relied on immunoSEQ multiplex PCR, and the TCRdb table lists in-frame clones only, not all of them. V and J calls and clone size come straight from that table; D and trimming were deduced from the DNA. The table records some 9,200 clones, more than 85% of them present only once. Specimen: peripheral blood. The clonotype comes from a woman between 50 and 59 years old with active COVID-19. The rearrangement links TRBV3-1 (or the pseudogene TRBV3-2) to TRBJ2-2, with a weak D call TRBD2 (5 bases). CDR3 coding DNA: TGTGCCAGCAGCCCCGAAAGCGGCTCCGGGGAGCTGTTTTTT. The encoded protein is CASSPESGSGELFF.